Included here is one TCR beta chain sequence, with context. This record comes from a study of STAT5B mutations in CD4+ large granular lymphocyte leukemia. Study-level background: The CDR3 'QG' motif was associated with a particular HLA allele among healthy donors.

The assay was run at survey level. Sequenced by immunoSEQ multiplex PCR; TCRdb stores in-frame clones only, minus some. The table has 45,000 to 55,000 clones, roughly 70% seen once. This receptor was taken from a human donor in good health. Sequenced material: CD4+ T cells from blood buffy coats.

This CDR3 reads CASSAAGIGGHEQFF. CDR3 sequence (DNA): TGTGCCAGCAGCGCCGCCGGGATCGGGGGCCATGAGCAGTTCTTC. V usage is TRBV9 and J usage is TRBJ2-1; the D call may be TRBD1 or TRBD2 (6 bases each). Germline loops: CDR1 SGDLS, CDR2 YYNGEE. This CDR3 comprises 15 residues. V lost 3 bases, J lost 8 bases, and 18 bases lay in between.